Following are 18 T cell receptor beta chains from one sample sequenced in a study of OX40 agonist ivuxolimab in advanced cancers. Sequencing used immunoSEQ multiplex PCR; TCRdb keeps in-frame clones, though not all of them. The table lists 77,000 or so clones, less than 95% of them singletons. This material consisted of CD4+ or CD8+ T cells sorted from blood, taken in a trial of the OX40 agonist ivuxolimab. These receptors were obtained from an adult with an advanced solid tumor such as melanoma, head and neck, liver or kidney cancer.

This chain links TRBV2 with TRBJ1-2; no clear D. CDR3 length: 15 amino acids. Germline V gene data show CDR1 as SNHLY and CDR2 as FYNNEI. V was cut by 1 base and J by 2 bases, with 11 bases left in between. DNA for the CDR3: TGTGCCAGCAGTGAAGGTGGCAGCAGGAACTATGGCTACACCTTC. It is translated as CASSEGGSRNYGYTF.

The gene calls are TRBV28 and TRBJ1-5; D uncertain. This CDR3 comprises 13 residues. Germline V gene lookup returns CDR1 MDHEN and CDR2 SYDVKM. V was cut by 8 bases and J by 7 bases, with 15 bases left in between. This chain's CDR3 is CASGSEFWQPQHF. The CDR3 DNA reads TGTGCCAGCGGGAGTGAGTTTTGGCAGCCCCAGCATTTT.

This clone was observed a few times. V and J are TRBV5-4 and TRBJ1-5, with TRBD1 as a possible D gene (5 bases). CDR1 SGHNT and CDR2 YYREEE come from the germline V gene (reference sequence). The V gene lost 1 base and the J gene lost 5 bases, with 13 bases spanning the gap. This CDR3 comprises 15 residues. The CDR3 spells CASSLWPGRDQPQHF. The CDR3 DNA reads as TGTGCCAGCAGCTTGTGGCCAGGGAGGGATCAGCCCCAGCATTTT.

The V gene is TRBV28, the J gene TRBJ1-2; 7 bases agree with TRBD1. J was trimmed by 2 bases and V by 6 bases; bases with no gene match: 3. This CDR3 contains 13 residues. Germline assignment: CDR1 MDHEN and CDR2 SYDVKM. This chain's CDR3 is CASRRGQNYGYTF. As DNA, the CDR3 is TGTGCCAGCAGACGGGGACAGAACTATGGCTACACCTTC.

This clone was detected only once. This chain joins TRBV28 and TRBJ2-7; 8 nucleotides match TRBD1. This CDR3 is built from 17 residues. CDR1 MDHEN and CDR2 SYDVKM come from the germline V gene. The V and J ends lost 4 bases and 4 bases, in that order; junction bases with no gene match: 15. The DNA of the CDR3 is TGTGCCAGCAGTTCTCAAATCTCACAGGGGGTTAGGTACGAGCAGTACTTC. It translates to CASSSQISQGVRYEQYF. Variable domain in full (rest from reference TRBV28 and TRBJ2-7): DVKVTQSSRYLVKRTGEKVFLECVQDMDHENMFWYRQDPGLGLRLIYFSYDVKMKEKGDIPEGYSVSREKKERFSLILESASTNQTSMYLCASSSQISQGVRYEQYFGPGTRLTVT.

This chain uses TRBV30 with TRBJ1-6, with 11 bases fitting TRBD1. This CDR3 spans 14 amino acids. In germline, CDR1 is GTSNPN, CDR2 SVGIG (reference sequence). V shed 8 bases and J 13 bases; nucleotides not matched to a gene: 13. In nucleotides, the CDR3 is TGTGCCGGGGGGGGGCCGGGACAGGGGGTCCCCCTCCACTTT. This encodes CAGGGPGQGVPLHF.

The chain is built from TRBV5-1 and TRBJ1-2; 8 bases line up with TRBD1. V was pared by 4 bases and J by 5 bases, with 7 bases of the junction left unmatched. CDR1 is SGHRS and CDR2 is YFSETQ in the germline V gene. This CDR3 is 14 amino acids long. The DNA for the CDR3 is TGCGCCAGCAGCCCAGGACAGGGCGGGTATGGCTACACCTTC. It is translated as CASSPGQGGYGYTF.

J is TRBJ2-7 and V is TRBV6-1; D may match TRBD1 or TRBD2 (5 bases each). Germline CDR1 MNHNS, CDR2 SASEGT. Trimming pared 4 bases from V and 2 bases from J, leaving 15 bases between. The CDR3 length is 15 residues. Written as DNA, the CDR3 is TGTGCCAGCAGTGCGTCCACGGGACCAGCCTACGAGCAGTACTTC. Translation: CASSASTGPAYEQYF.

CDR3 region: CASSLSGVLAGELFF. The CDR3 nucleotides are TGTGCCAGCAGCTTGTCAGGGGTACTCGCCGGGGAGCTGTTTTTT. This chain uses TRBV11-2 with TRBJ2-2; maybe TRBD1 (6 bases). Germline V gene sequence: CDR1 SGHAT, CDR2 FQNNGV. The V gene lost 3 bases and the J gene lost 6 bases, with 14 bases spanning the gap. The CDR3 is 15 residues long.

Note on this clone: In the same sample, other DNA sequences code for this CDR3. The chain has TRBV11-3 and TRBJ2-1; D gene unclear. The CDR3 has 14 residues. Germline V gene sequence: CDR1 SGHNT, CDR2 YENEEA. V was trimmed by 1 base and J by 8 bases, leaving 12 bases between them. The CDR3 here is CASSLVAGSDEQFF. DNA of the CDR3: TGTGCCAGCAGCTTAGTTGCCGGTTCGGATGAGCAGTTCTTC.

V gene TRBV7-9 combines with J gene TRBJ1-3; a possible D gene is TRBD1 (5 bases). V was shortened by 0 bases and J by 0 bases, with 12 bases between the two germline ends. Looked up from germline, CDR1 is SEHNR and CDR2 is FQNEAQ (reference sequence). The CDR3 loop spans 17 amino acids. The CDR3 here is CASSLAQGGSSGNTIYF. The CDR3 DNA is TGTGCCAGCAGCTTAGCGCAGGGCGGCAGCTCTGGAAACACCATATATTTT.

CDR3 region: CASSSPVITRGYTF. CDR3 nucleotide sequence: TGTGCCAGCAGCTCCCCGGTGATCACCCGCGGCTACACCTTC. The V gene is TRBV7-9, the J gene TRBJ1-2; D is unclear. Trimming took 4 bases from V and 8 from J, leaving 17 bases between them. The CDR3 sequence is 14 residues long. Germline V gives CDR1 SEHNR, CDR2 FQNEAQ (reference sequence).

The rearrangement joins TRBV15 to TRBJ2-7, with D unresolved. This CDR3 has 16 residues. Germline values: CDR1 LNHNV, CDR2 YYDKDF (reference sequence). V lost 0 bases, J lost 0 bases, and 12 bases lay in between. The CDR3 DNA follows: TGTGCCACCAGCAGAGATCCGAGGCGGAGCTCCTACGAGCAGTACTTC. Amino acids: CATSRDPRRSSYEQYF. Looking up the rest from reference TRBV15 and TRBJ2-7 gives the full variable domain: DAMVIQNPRYQVTQFGKPVTLSCSQTLNHNVMYWYQQKSSQAPKLLFHYYDKDFNNEADTPDNFQSRRPNTSFCFLDIRSPGLGDTAMYLCATSRDPRRSSYEQYFGPGTRLTVT.

The chain employs TRBV28 and TRBJ1-2; D unclear. V was cut by 6 bases and J by 4 bases, with 15 bases left in between. The CDR3 has 14 amino acids. Germline values: CDR1 MDHEN, CDR2 SYDVKM. The DNA of the CDR3 is TGTGCCAGCAGCTACGGAGCGGCAAGCTATGGCTACACCTTC. This translates into CASSYGAASYGYTF.

V gene TRBV11-2 combines with J gene TRBJ2-3; D unclear. The V gene's germline CDR1 is SGHAT and CDR2 FQNNGV. Trimming stripped 5 bases from V and 0 bases from J, with 15 bases between. This CDR3 comprises 16 residues. The CDR3 DNA reads TGTGCCAGCAGCCCCCGACTTGCGTTGAGCACAGATACGCAGTATTTT. Its translation is CASSPRLALSTDTQYF.

A single count supports this clone. The chain is built from TRBV11-3 and TRBJ1-1, with D tentatively TRBD1 (6 bases). CDR3 length: 15 amino acids. Germline lookup yields CDR1 SGHNT and CDR2 YENEEA. The ends were cut back, 6 bases at V and 2 bases at J, with 16 bases in the middle. CDR3 residues: CASSRTGQFNTEAFF. CDR3 DNA sequence: TGTGCCAGCAGTCGTACCGGACAGTTTAACACTGAAGCTTTCTTT.

The chain carries TRBV6-5 and TRBJ1-1, with no clear D. Germline V CDR1 and CDR2: MNHEY, SVGAGI. V lost 7 bases and J 8 bases, leaving 11 bases between the germline ends. The length of the CDR3 is 11 residues. The CDR3 bases are TGTGCCAGCACCCGTGAGAGAGAAGCTTTCTTT. Protein: CASTREREAFF.

The chain is built from TRBV2 and TRBJ2-7; maybe TRBD2 (6 bases). Germline CDR1 reads SNHLY; CDR2 reads FYNNEI. CDR3 size: 14 residues. Trimming removed 8 bases at V and 2 bases at J, with 16 bases between. The chain's CDR3 is CASQPGTPAYEQYF. CDR3 coding DNA: TGTGCCAGCCAACCTGGGACTCCCGCCTACGAGCAGTACTTC. Based on the CDR3 plus reference TRBV2 and TRBJ2-7, the full variable domain is EPEVTQTPSHQVTQMGQEVILRCVPISNHLYFYWYRQILGQKVEFLVSFYNNEISEKSEIFDDQFSVERPDGSNFTLKIRSTKLEDSAMYFCASQPGTPAYEQYFGPGTRLTVT.